This T cell receptor beta chain was documented in a study of OX40 agonist ivuxolimab in advanced cancers. Overall study: The dose-escalation group included hepatocellular carcinoma, melanoma, renal cell carcinoma and head and neck cancer.

Germline CDR1 SGHTA, CDR2 FQGTGA. The CDR3 spans 13 residues. The germline V and J ends were trimmed by 4 bases and 4 bases, with 10 bases remaining between them. Measured with immunoSEQ multiplex PCR; TCRdb has only the in-frame clones, and not every one. The sample shows roughly 70,000 clones, 80% to 90% of them seen only once. This clone was seen a handful of times. The chain couples TRBV7-3 to TRBJ1-1; D may be TRBD1 (6 bases). The receptor was isolated from an adult with an advanced solid tumor such as melanoma, head and neck, liver or kidney cancer. The sequences come from CD4+ or CD8+ T cells sorted from blood, collected in a trial of the OX40 agonist ivuxolimab. DNA of the CDR3: TGTGCCAGCAGCTCGGACAGTTTCACTGAAGCTTTCTTT. Its translation is CASSSDSFTEAFF.